This TCR beta chain appears in the sequencing data of a study of shared T cell receptors in the human thymus. The repertoire was sequenced with immunoSEQ multiplex PCR; TCRdb's copy has only in-frame clones and lacks some. The sample includes 450,000 to 650,000 clones, approximately 78% seen only once; the top ten take more than 0.01%. As regards this clone: Mismatch with germline at one junction end may stem from a read error.

The CDR3 consists of 16 residues. Germline V gene lookup returns CDR1 SSHAT and CDR2 FNYEAQ (reference sequence). These data are also associated with another study on human thymus T cells. That paper adds: Each of the donors was a healthy Finnish infant who was undergoing open corrective cardiac surgery for congenital heart defects. Thymic tissue was derived from resections collected during corrective heart surgery. Among thymic and blood repertoires, usage of V and J genes appeared biased. Among unrelated individuals, related research reported thymic repertoires that overlapped highly.

The TCR sequence derives from a boy less than two years old with a congenital heart defect. The genes are TRBV7-7 and TRBJ2-3; D remains unclear. Sequenced: thymocytes. This CDR3 is CASSALRRTSTDTQYF. In nucleotides, the CDR3 is TGTGCTAGCAGCGCCCTCCGGAGAACTAGCACAGATACGCAGTATTTT.